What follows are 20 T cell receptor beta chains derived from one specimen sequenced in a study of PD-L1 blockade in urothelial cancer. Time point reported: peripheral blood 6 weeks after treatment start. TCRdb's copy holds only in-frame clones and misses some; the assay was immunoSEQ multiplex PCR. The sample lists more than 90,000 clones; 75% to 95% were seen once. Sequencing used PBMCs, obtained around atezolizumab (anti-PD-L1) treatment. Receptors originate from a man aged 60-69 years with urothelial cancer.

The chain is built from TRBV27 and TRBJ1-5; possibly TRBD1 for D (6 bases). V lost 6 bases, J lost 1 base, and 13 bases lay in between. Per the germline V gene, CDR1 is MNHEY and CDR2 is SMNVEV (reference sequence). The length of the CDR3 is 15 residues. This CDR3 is CASRTGKTSNQPQHF. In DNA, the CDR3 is TGTGCCAGCAGAACAGGGAAGACAAGCAATCAGCCCCAGCATTTT.

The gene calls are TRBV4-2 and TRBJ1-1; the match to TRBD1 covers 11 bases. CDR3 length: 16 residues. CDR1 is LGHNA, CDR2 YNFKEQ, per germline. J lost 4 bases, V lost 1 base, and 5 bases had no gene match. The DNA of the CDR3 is TGTGCCAGCAGCCAAGTGCTGGGACAGGGGGGCACTGAAGCTTTCTTT. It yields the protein CASSQVLGQGGTEAFF.

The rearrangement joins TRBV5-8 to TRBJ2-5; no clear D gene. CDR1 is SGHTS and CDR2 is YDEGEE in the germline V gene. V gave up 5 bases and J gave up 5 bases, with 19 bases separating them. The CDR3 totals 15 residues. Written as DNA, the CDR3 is TGTGCCAGCAGTACAGCTGGTGTCATGAGCGAGACCCAGTACTTC. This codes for CASSTAGVMSETQYF.

CDR3 nucleotides: TGTGCCAGTAGACCCTCCCCGGGACTAGCGGGGGGTAGGGCAGATACGCAGTATTTT. Translating it yields CASRPSPGLAGGRADTQYF. The V call is TRBV19, the J call TRBJ2-3; 15 nucleotides line up with TRBD2. The germline CDR1 and CDR2 sequences are LNHDA and SQIVND (reference sequence). The CDR3 consists of 19 residues. J lost 4 bases, V lost 6 bases, and 14 bases had no gene match.

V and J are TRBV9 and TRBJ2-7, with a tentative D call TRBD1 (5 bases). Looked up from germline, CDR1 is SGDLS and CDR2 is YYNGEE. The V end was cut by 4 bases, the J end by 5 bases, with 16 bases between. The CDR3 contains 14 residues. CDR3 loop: CASSPRWGRDEQYF. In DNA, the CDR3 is TGTGCCAGCAGCCCCCGATGGGGCCGGGACGAGCAGTACTTC.

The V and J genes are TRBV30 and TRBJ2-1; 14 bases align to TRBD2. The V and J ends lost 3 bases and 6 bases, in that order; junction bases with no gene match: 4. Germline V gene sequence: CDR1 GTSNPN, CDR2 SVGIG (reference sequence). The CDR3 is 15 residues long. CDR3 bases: TGTGCCTGGAGGGGGGGACTAGCGGGAGCCAATGAGCAGTTCTTC. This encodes CAWRGGLAGANEQFF.

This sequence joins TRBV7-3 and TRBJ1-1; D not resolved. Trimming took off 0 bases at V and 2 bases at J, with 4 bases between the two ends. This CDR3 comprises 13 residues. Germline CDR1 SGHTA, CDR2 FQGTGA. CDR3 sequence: CASSLTRNTEAFF. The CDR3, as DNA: TGTGCCAGCAGCTTAACGAGAAACACTGAAGCTTTCTTT.

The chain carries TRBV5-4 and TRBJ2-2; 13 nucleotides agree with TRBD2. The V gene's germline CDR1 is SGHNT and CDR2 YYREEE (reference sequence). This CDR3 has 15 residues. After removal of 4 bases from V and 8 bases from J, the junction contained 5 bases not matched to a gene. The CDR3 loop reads CASSLGLAGAGELFF. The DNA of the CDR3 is TGTGCCAGCAGCCTAGGACTAGCGGGAGCTGGGGAGCTGTTTTTT.

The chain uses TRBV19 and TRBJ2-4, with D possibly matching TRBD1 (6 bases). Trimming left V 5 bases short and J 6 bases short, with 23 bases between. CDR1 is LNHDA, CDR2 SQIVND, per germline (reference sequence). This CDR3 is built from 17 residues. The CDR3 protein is CASSPPRQGLSSNIQYF. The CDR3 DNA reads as TGTGCCAGTAGTCCGCCGAGGCAGGGGTTGTCTTCAAACATTCAGTACTTC.

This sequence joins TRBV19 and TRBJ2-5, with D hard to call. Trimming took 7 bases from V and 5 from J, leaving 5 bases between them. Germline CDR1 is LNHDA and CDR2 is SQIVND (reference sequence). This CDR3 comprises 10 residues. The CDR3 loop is CASIRETQYF. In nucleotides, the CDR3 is TGTGCCAGTATCCGTGAGACCCAGTACTTC.

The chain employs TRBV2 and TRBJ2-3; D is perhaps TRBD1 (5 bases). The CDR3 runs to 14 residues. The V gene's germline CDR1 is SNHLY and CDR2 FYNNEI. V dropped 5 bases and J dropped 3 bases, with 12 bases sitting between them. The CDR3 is CASSYQGNTDTQYF. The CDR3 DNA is TGTGCCAGCAGTTACCAGGGTAATACAGATACGCAGTATTTT.

Written as DNA, the CDR3 is TGTGCCAGCAGTGGCTCTATGTACAATGAGCAGTTCTTC. Its protein product is CASSGSMYNEQFF. The gene calls are TRBV2 and TRBJ2-1; D call uncertain. Germline-derived CDR1 and CDR2 are SNHLY and FYNNEI. The CDR3 has 13 amino acids. The V gene lost 4 bases and the J gene lost 4 bases, with 8 bases spanning the gap.

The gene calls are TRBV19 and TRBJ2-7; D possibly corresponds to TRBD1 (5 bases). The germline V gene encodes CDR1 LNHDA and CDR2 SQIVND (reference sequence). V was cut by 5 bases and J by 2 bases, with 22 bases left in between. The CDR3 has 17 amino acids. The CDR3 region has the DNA TGTGCCAGTAGTCGAGGACAAAGGGAAGGGTTCGCCTACGAGCAGTACTTC. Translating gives CASSRGQREGFAYEQYF.

CDR3 bases: TGTGCCAGCAGTTTGACCGGGACTAAATACGAGCAGTACTTC. Residues: CASSLTGTKYEQYF. This rearrangement joins TRBV27 to TRBJ2-7; TRBD2 agrees at 7 bases. Germline CDR1 MNHEY, CDR2 SMNVEV (reference sequence). Unmatched junction bases numbered 6, after V lost 3 bases and J lost 4 bases. The CDR3 is 14 residues long.

The CDR3 spells CASSPQSSNQPQHF. Written as DNA, the CDR3 is TGTGCCAGCTCACCACAGAGTAGCAATCAGCCCCAGCATTTT. The V gene is TRBV18, the J gene TRBJ1-5; D remains unclear. Germline V gene sequence: CDR1 KGHSH, CDR2 LQKENI. There are 14 residues in the CDR3. V lost 1 base to trimming and J lost 0 bases, with 4 bases between them.

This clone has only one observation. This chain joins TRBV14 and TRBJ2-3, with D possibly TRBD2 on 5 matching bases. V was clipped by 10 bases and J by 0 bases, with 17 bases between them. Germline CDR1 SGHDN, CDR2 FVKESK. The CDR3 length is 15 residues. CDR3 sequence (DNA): TGTGCCATCGCTCGGATCCGGGAAAGCACAGATACGCAGTATTTT. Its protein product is CAIARIRESTDTQYF.

DNA of the CDR3: TGCGCCAGCAGCTTAGGTGGAGCGGGGGGCCAAGAGACCCAGTACTTC. Translation: CASSLGGAGGQETQYF. This chain joins TRBV5-1 and TRBJ2-5, with 9 bases matching TRBD2. CDR3 length equals 16 residues. V lost 2 bases, J lost 1 base, and 6 bases stayed unmatched. Germline loops: CDR1 SGHRS, CDR2 YFSETQ.

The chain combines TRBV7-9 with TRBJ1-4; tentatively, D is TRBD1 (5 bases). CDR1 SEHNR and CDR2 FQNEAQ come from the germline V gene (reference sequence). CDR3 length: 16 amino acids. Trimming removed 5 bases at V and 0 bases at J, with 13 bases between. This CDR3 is CASSRKGSTTNEKLFF. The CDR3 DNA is TGTGCCAGCAGCCGGAAGGGGTCTACAACTAATGAAAAACTGTTTTTT.

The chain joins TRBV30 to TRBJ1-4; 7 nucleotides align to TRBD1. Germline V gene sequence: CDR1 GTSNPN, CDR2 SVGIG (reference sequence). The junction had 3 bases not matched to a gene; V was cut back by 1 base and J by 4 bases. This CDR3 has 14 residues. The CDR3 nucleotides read TGTGCCTGGAGTGGTAGGGGGCGTAATGAAAAACTGTTTTTT. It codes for CAWSGRGRNEKLFF.

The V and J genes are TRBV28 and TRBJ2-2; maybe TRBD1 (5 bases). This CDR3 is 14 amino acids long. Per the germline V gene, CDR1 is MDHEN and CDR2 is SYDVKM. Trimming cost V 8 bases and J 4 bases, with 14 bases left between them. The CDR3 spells CASGQPVGTGELFF. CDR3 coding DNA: TGTGCCAGCGGACAACCTGTAGGCACCGGGGAGCTGTTTTTT. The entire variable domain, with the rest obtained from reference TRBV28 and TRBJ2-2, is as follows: DVKVTQSSRYLVKRTGEKVFLECVQDMDHENMFWYRQDPGLGLRLIYFSYDVKMKEKGDIPEGYSVSREKKERFSLILESASTNQTSMYLCASGQPVGTGELFFGEGSRLTVL.